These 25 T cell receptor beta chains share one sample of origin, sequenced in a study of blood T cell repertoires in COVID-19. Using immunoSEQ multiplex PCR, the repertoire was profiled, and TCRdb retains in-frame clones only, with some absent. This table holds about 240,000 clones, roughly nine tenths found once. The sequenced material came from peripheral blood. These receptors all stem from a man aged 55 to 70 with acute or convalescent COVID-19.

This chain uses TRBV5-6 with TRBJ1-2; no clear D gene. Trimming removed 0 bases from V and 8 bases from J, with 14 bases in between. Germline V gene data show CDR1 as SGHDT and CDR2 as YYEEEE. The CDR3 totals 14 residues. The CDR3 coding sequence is TGTGCCAGCAGCTTGGCGGAAAGGCAGCGGGGCTACACCTTC. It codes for CASSLAERQRGYTF.

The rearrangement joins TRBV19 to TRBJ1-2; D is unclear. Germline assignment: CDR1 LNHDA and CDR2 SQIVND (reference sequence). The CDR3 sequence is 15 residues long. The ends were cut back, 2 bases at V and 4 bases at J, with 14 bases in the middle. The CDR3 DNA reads TGTGCCAGTAGTATAACGGTTGACACATCCTATGGCTACACCTTC. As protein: CASSITVDTSYGYTF.

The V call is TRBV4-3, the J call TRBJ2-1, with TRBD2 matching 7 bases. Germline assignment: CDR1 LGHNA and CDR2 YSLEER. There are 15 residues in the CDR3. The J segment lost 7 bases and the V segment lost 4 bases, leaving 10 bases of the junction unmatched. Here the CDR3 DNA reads TGCGCCAGCAGCCCGATGCTCAGCGGGACTAATGAGCAGTTCTTC. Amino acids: CASSPMLSGTNEQFF.

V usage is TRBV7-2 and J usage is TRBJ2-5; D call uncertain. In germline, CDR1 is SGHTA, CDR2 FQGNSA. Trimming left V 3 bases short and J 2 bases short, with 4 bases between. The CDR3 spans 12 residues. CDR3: CASSFPQETQYF. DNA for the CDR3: TGTGCCAGCAGCTTCCCACAAGAGACCCAGTACTTC.

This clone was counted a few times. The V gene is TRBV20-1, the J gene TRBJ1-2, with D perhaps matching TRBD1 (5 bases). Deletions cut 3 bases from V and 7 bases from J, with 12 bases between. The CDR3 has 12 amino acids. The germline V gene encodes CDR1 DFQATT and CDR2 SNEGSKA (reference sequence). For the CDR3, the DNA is TGCAGTGCTAGTTCGGGGGACGCTGGCTACACCTTC. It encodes CSASSGDAGYTF.

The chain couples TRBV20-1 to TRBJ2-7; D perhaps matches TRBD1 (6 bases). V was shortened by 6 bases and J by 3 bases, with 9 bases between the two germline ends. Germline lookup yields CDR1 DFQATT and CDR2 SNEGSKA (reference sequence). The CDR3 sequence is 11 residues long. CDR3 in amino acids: CSARQDYEQYF. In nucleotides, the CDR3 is TGCAGTGCGCGACAGGACTACGAGCAGTACTTC.

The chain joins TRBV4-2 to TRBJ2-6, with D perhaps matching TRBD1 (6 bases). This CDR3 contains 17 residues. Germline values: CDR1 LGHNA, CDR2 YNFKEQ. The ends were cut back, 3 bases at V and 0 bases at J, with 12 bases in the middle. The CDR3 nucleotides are TGTGCCAGCAGCCAGGAGACAGGTTTCTCTGGGGCCAACGTCCTGACTTTC. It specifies CASSQETGFSGANVLTF.

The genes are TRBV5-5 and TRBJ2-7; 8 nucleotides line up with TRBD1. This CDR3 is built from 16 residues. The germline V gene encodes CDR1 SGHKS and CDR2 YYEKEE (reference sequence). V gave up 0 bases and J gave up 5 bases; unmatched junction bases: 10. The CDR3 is CASSLDLGQAWNEQYF. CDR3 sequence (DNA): TGTGCCAGCAGCTTGGACTTGGGACAGGCGTGGAACGAGCAGTACTTC.

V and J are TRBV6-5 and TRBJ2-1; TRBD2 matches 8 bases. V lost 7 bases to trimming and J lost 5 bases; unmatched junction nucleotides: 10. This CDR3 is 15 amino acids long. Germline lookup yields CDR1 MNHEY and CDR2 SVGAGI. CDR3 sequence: CASTTAGGANNEQFF. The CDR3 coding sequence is TGTGCCAGCACCACGGCGGGAGGCGCTAACAATGAGCAGTTCTTC.

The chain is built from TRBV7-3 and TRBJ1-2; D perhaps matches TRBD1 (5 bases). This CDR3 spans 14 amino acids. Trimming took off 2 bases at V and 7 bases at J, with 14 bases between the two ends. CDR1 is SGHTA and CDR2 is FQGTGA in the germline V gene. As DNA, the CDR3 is TGTGCCAGCAGCTTACGTGCAGGGCGGAGTGGCTACACCTTC. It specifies CASSLRAGRSGYTF.

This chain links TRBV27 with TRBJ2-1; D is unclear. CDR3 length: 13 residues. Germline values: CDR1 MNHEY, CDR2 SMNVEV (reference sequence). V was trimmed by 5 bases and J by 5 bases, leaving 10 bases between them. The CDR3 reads CASSQDIHNEQFF. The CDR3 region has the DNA TGTGCCAGCAGTCAAGACATTCACAATGAGCAGTTCTTC.

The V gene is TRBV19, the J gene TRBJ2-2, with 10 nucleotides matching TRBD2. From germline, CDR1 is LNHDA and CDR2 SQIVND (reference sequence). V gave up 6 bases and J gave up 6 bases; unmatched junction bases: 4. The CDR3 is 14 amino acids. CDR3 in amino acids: CASRASGRSGELFF. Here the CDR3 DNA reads TGTGCCAGTAGGGCTAGCGGGAGATCCGGGGAGCTGTTTTTT.

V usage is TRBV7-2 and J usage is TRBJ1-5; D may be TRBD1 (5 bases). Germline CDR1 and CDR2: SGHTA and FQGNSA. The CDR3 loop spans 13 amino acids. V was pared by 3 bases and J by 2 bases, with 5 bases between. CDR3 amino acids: CASSLTGNQPQHF. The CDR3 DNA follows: TGTGCCAGCAGCTTGACAGGCAATCAGCCCCAGCATTTT.

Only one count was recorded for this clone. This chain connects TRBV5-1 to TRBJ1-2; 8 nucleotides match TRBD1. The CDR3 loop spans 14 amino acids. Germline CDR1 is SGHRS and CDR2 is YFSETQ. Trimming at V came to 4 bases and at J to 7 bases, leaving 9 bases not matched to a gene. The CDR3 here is CASSVGTGVGGYTF. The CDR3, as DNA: TGCGCCAGCAGCGTAGGGACAGGAGTAGGTGGCTACACCTTC. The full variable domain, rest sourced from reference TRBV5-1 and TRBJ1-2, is KAGVTQTPRYLIKTRGQQVTLSCSPISGHRSVSWYQQTPGQGLQFLFEYFSETQRNKGNFPGRFSGRQFSNSRSEMNVSTLELGDSALYLCASSVGTGVGGYTFGSGTRLTVV.

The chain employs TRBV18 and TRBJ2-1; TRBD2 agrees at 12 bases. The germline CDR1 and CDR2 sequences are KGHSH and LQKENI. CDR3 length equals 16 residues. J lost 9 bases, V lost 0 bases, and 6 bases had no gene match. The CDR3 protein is CASSPPASGGAGEQFF. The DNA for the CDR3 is TGTGCCAGCTCACCACCGGCTAGCGGGGGGGCAGGTGAGCAGTTCTTC.

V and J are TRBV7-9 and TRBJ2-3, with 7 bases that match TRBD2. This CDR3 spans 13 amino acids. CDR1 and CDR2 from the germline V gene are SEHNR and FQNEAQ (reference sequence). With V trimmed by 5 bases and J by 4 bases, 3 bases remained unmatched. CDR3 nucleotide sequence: TGTGCCAGCAGCACCCGGGAGGCAGATACGCAGTATTTT. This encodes CASSTREADTQYF. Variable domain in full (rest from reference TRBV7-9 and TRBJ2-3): DTGVSQNPRHKITKRGQNVTFRCDPISEHNRLYWYRQTLGQGPEFLTYFQNEAQLEKSRLLSDRFSAERPKGSFSTLEIQRTEQGDSAMYLCASSTREADTQYFGPGTRLTVL.

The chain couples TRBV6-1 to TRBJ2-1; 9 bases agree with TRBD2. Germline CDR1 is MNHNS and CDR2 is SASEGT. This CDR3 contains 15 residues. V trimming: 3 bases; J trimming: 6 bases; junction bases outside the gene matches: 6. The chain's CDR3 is CASSDGLALSNEQFF. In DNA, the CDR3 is TGTGCCAGCAGTGACGGACTAGCGCTTAGCAATGAGCAGTTCTTC.

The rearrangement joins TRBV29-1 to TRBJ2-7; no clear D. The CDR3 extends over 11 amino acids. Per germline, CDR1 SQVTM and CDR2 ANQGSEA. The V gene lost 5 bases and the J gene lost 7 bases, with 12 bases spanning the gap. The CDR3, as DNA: TGCAGCGTTTTGGAGCCTGGGGAGCAGTACTTC. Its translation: CSVLEPGEQYF.

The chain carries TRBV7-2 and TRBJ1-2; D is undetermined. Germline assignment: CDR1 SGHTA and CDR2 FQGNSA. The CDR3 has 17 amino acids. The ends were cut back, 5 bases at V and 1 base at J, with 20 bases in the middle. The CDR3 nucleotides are TGTGCCAGCAGCCCCGAGCCCGACACGCTGTTTAACTATGGCTACACCTTC. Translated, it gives CASSPEPDTLFNYGYTF.

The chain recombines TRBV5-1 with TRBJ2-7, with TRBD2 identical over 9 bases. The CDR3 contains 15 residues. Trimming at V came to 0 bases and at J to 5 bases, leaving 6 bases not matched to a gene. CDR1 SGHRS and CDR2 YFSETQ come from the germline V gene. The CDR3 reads CASSLEGGRAHEQYF. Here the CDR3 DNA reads TGCGCCAGCAGCTTGGAAGGCGGGAGGGCCCACGAGCAGTACTTC.

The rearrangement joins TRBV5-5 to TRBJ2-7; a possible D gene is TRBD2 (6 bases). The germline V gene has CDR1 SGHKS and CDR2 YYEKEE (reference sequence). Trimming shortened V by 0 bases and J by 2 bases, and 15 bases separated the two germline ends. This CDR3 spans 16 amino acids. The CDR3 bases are TGTGCCAGCAGCTTGGGGCCTAGCGCGCAAGCCTACGAGCAGTACTTC. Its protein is CASSLGPSAQAYEQYF.

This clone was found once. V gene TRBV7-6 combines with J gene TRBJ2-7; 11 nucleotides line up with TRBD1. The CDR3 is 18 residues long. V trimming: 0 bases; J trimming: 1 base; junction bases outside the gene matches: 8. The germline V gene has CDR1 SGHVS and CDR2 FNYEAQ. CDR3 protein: CASSLARTGGDWSYEQYF. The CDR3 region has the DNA TGTGCCAGCAGCTTAGCCAGGACAGGGGGCGATTGGTCCTACGAGCAGTACTTC.

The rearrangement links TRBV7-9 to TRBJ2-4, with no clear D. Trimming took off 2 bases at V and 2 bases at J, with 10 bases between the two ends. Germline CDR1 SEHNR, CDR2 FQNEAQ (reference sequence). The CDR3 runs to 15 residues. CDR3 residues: CASSLPSPTKNIQYF. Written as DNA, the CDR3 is TGTGCCAGCAGCTTACCTTCGCCTACCAAAAACATTCAGTACTTC. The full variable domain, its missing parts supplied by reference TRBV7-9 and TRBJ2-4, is DTGVSQNPRHKITKRGQNVTFRCDPISEHNRLYWYRQTLGQGPEFLTYFQNEAQLEKSRLLSDRFSAERPKGSFSTLEIQRTEQGDSAMYLCASSLPSPTKNIQYFGAGTRLSVL.

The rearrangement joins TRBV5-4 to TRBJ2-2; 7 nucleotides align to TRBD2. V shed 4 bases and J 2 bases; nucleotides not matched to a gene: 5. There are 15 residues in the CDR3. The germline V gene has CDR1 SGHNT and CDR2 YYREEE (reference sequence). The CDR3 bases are TGTGCCAGCAGCAAAGCGGGACCTAACACCGGGGAGCTGTTTTTT. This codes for CASSKAGPNTGELFF.

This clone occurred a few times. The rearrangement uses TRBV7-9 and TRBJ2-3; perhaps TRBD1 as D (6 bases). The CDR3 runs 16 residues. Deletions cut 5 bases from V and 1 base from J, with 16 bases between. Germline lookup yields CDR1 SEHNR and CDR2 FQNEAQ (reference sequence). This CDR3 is CASSPRAGVGTDTQYF. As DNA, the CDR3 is TGTGCCAGCAGCCCCAGGGCAGGGGTGGGCACAGATACGCAGTATTTT.